The following is a T cell receptor (beta chain) sequence with its context. The sample contains more than one DNA sequence encoding this CDR3. The record originates from a study of blood T cell repertoires in COVID-19. Measured with immunoSEQ multiplex PCR; TCRdb has only the in-frame clones, and not every one. The sample contains approximately 290,000 clones, 90% of which appear only once. This CDR3 has 11 residues. The germline gives CDR1 LNHDA, CDR2 SQIVND (reference sequence). V was clipped by 6 bases and J by 5 bases, with 7 bases between them. V usage is TRBV19 and J usage is TRBJ1-2; D may be TRBD1 (5 bases). Material for sequencing was PBMCs or T cells enriched from blood (not recorded which). This clonotype originated in a woman aged 18-35 years with acute COVID-19. For the CDR3, the DNA is TGTGCCAGTAGCGCAGGGTATGGCTACACCTTC. This sequence encodes CASSAGYGYTF.